These 11 T cell receptor beta chains were sequenced from one sample in a study of blood T cell repertoires in COVID-19. Clones were read by immunoSEQ multiplex PCR, and TCRdb kept only the in-frame ones, dropping some. The table records about 36,000 clones, 70% to 90% of them present only once. Input material: peripheral blood. These receptors were collected from a human donor in a cohort sampled during active COVID-19.

The count of this clone is one. This sequence joins TRBV7-6 and TRBJ2-3; D gene uncertain. Germline-derived CDR1 and CDR2 are SGHVS and FNYEAQ. CDR3 length: 14 amino acids. Between the trimmed V and J ends, which lost 10 bases and 2 bases, there was a span of 16 bases. The CDR3 protein is CATSPTHTTDTQYF. As DNA, the CDR3 is TGTGCCACCTCCCCAACACATACCACAGATACGCAGTATTTT.

The V and J genes are TRBV18 and TRBJ2-3, with D perhaps TRBD2 (6 bases). This CDR3 is 17 amino acids long. In germline, CDR1 is KGHSH, CDR2 LQKENI. V lost 3 bases and J lost 2, with 18 bases in between. The CDR3, as DNA: TGTGCCAGCTCACCCCCCGGGGGAGGCCATGCCACAGATACGCAGTATTTT. It specifies CASSPPGGGHATDTQYF.

This clone was seen once. The J gene is TRBJ1-1, the V gene TRBV28; D is uncertain. Trimming removed 7 bases at V and 1 base at J, with 7 bases between. Germline V gene sequence: CDR1 MDHEN, CDR2 SYDVKM. The CDR3 spans 12 residues. The CDR3 spells CASNRGNTEAFF. In DNA form, the CDR3 reads TGTGCCAGCAACCGGGGGAACACTGAAGCTTTCTTT. Supplemented by reference TRBV28 and TRBJ1-1, the full variable domain reads DVKVTQSSRYLVKRTGEKVFLECVQDMDHENMFWYRQDPGLGLRLIYFSYDVKMKEKGDIPEGYSVSREKKERFSLILESASTNQTSMYLCASNRGNTEAFFGQGTRLTVV.

This clone was picked up one time. The V and J genes are TRBV10-3 and TRBJ2-3; D not resolved. The CDR3 has 15 amino acids. Per germline, CDR1 ENHRY and CDR2 SYGVKD. V was trimmed by 2 bases and J by 6 bases, leaving 15 bases between them. The CDR3 sequence is CAISEAVPWRDTQYF. CDR3 in DNA: TGTGCCATCAGTGAGGCCGTACCTTGGCGGGATACGCAGTATTTT.

The chain has TRBV19 and TRBJ1-1, with D tentatively TRBD1 (5 bases). V was pared by 7 bases and J by 5 bases, with 14 bases between. The CDR3 extends over 13 amino acids. Looked up from germline, CDR1 is LNHDA and CDR2 is SQIVND (reference sequence). For the CDR3, the DNA is TGTGCCAGTAAAGTTTGGTCAGGGACTGAAGCTTTCTTT. Its protein is CASKVWSGTEAFF.

The rearrangement links TRBV10-3 to TRBJ2-1, with D unclear. The CDR3 contains 14 residues. Germline V gene sequence: CDR1 ENHRY, CDR2 SYGVKD. Trimming left V 3 bases short and J 1 base short, with 7 bases between. The chain's CDR3 is CAISDGLSYNEQFF. The CDR3 coding sequence is TGTGCCATCAGTGACGGGTTGTCCTACAATGAGCAGTTCTTC.

The table lists this clone with a count of one. The chain carries TRBV30 and TRBJ1-1, with D possibly TRBD1 on 5 matching bases. V shed 0 bases and J shed 0 bases, with 29 bases lying between them. Germline assignment: CDR1 GTSNPN and CDR2 SVGIG (reference sequence). The CDR3 length is 21 residues. The CDR3 nucleotides read TGTGCCTGGAGTGTTAGAGCTTTCCTAGGGGTTACCCTTGCCTTGAACACTGAAGCTTTCTTT. Translating it yields CAWSVRAFLGVTLALNTEAFF.

The CDR3 region has the DNA TGTGCCAGCAGCTTCGGGACTAGCGGTTACGAGCAGTACTTC. Protein product: CASSFGTSGYEQYF. The V call is TRBV3-1 (or the pseudogene TRBV3-2), the J call TRBJ2-7; 11 bases line up with TRBD2. From germline, CDR1 is LGHDT and CDR2 YNNKEL (reference sequence). The CDR3 extends over 14 amino acids. The V and J ends lost 5 bases and 4 bases, in that order; junction bases with no gene match: 4.

The gene calls are TRBV25-1 and TRBJ1-4; D is unclear. Trimming left V 5 bases short and J 4 bases short, with 14 bases between. Germline V CDR1 and CDR2: MGHDK, SYGVNS. This CDR3 spans 15 amino acids. The CDR3 loop is CASSPRGGINEKLFF. Written as DNA, the CDR3 is TGTGCCAGCAGTCCCCGGGGAGGGATTAATGAAAAACTGTTTTTT. Full variable domain (remainder filled in from reference TRBV25-1 and TRBJ1-4): EADIYQTPRYLVIGTGKKITLECSQTMGHDKMYWYQQDPGMELHLIHYSYGVNSTEKGDLSSESTVSRIRTEHFPLTLESARPSHTSQYLCASSPRGGINEKLFFGSGTQLSVL.

The V and J genes are TRBV30 and TRBJ1-4; the match to TRBD1 covers 9 bases. This CDR3 contains 16 residues. With 0 bases clipped from V and 2 bases from J, the junction kept 4 bases outside the gene matches. Germline lookup yields CDR1 GTSNPN and CDR2 SVGIG (reference sequence). DNA for the CDR3: TGTGCCTGGAGTGTAGGGACAGGGATCACTAATGAAAAACTGTTTTTT. It encodes CAWSVGTGITNEKLFF.

This sequence joins TRBV7-9 and TRBJ2-3; 12 positions agree with TRBD2. The germline V gene encodes CDR1 SEHNR and CDR2 FQNEAQ (reference sequence). CDR3 length: 14 amino acids. CDR3 in amino acids: CGTSGTLSTDTQYF. As DNA, the CDR3 is TGTGGGACTAGCGGGACCCTTAGCACAGATACGCAGTATTTT.